A single sample is the source of the 3 T cell receptor beta chains below, sequenced in a study of T cell changes during pregnancy in multiple sclerosis. Generated by immunoSEQ multiplex PCR, the TCRdb table keeps only in-frame clones and is missing some. The sample records tens of thousands of clones, 75% to 95% being singletons. Here the sequenced sample was peripheral blood, taken after pregnancy. These receptor sequences come from a female donor in good health, enrolled as a control in a pregnancy study.

This clone showed up just once. The chain carries TRBV4-3 and TRBJ1-2; possible D gene TRBD1, 6 bases. Trimming took 1 base from V and 4 from J, leaving 19 bases between them. There are 17 residues in the CDR3. Germline CDR1 is LGHNA and CDR2 is YSLEER. CDR3 sequence (DNA): TGCGCCAGCAGCCAAGCCTATACAGGGAAATCTCCCTATGGCTACACCTTC. Encoded protein: CASSQAYTGKSPYGYTF.

In DNA form, the CDR3 reads TGTGCCACCAGCAGCGCCTGGGGCAGGGGGAAGATTCAGCCCCAGCATTTT. Its protein is CATSSAWGRGKIQPQHF. The gene calls are TRBV15 and TRBJ1-5, with 7 bases identical to TRBD1. V lost 3 bases, J lost 6 bases, and 14 bases stayed unmatched. The CDR3 has 17 amino acids. CDR1 is LNHNV, CDR2 YYDKDF, per germline (reference sequence).

The chain recombines TRBV7-9 with TRBJ2-5, with TRBD1 identical over 7 bases. Germline-derived CDR1 and CDR2 are SEHNR and FQNEAQ (reference sequence). The junction had 9 bases not matched to a gene; V was cut back by 1 base and J by 4 bases. CDR3 length: 16 residues. The CDR3: CASSLVSSRTGETQYF. The CDR3 DNA reads as TGTGCCAGCAGCTTAGTATCGTCCCGGACAGGAGAGACCCAGTACTTC.